A selection of T cell receptor beta chains follows, all from one sample in a study of blood T cell repertoires in COVID-19. Profiled with immunoSEQ multiplex PCR; TCRdb holds only in-frame clones, not every one. The repertoire holds around 70,000 clones, with 84% as singletons. The material sequenced was peripheral blood. These receptors were obtained from a man aged 70-80 years with acute or convalescent COVID-19. Both conserved end residues are part of each CDR3. The order of the fields is J gene, D gene, clone size, V gene, CDR3 DNA, CDR3 protein. The D gene is left open where the match is weak. Expanded clones get a size class; other rows say once, few or many, or leave the size out.

j_call: TRBJ1-2
d_call: .
clone_size: .
v_call: TRBV7-6
cdr3_nt: TGTGCCAGCAGCTTAGAGGTTAGGGGAAAACTAAAAGACTATGGCTACACCTTC
cdr3_aa: CASSLEVRGKLKDYGYTF

j_call: TRBJ2-2
d_call: TRBD1
clone_size: .
v_call: TRBV19
cdr3_nt: TGTGCCAGTAGTACATCTCCGGGACAGAGCTTAGGACCCACCGGGGAGCTGTTTTTT
cdr3_aa: CASSTSPGQSLGPTGELFF

j_call: TRBJ1-2
d_call: .
clone_size: once
v_call: TRBV6-2/TRBV6-3
cdr3_nt: TGTGCCAGCAGCAGGGGACTGATCTATGGCTACACCTTC
cdr3_aa: CASSRGLIYGYTF

j_call: TRBJ2-5
d_call: .
clone_size: .
v_call: TRBV11-3
cdr3_nt: TGTGCCAGCAGCATTGGGGGGTTACAAGAGACCCAGTACTTC
cdr3_aa: CASSIGGLQETQYF

j_call: TRBJ2-7
d_call: .
clone_size: .
v_call: TRBV10-3
cdr3_nt: TGTGCCATCAGTAACTACGGGGAGCAGTACTTC
cdr3_aa: CAISNYGEQYF

j_call: TRBJ2-7
d_call: TRBD1
clone_size: .
v_call: TRBV28
cdr3_nt: TGTGCCAGCAGCCCGGGACAGGGGGTATACGAGCAGTACTTC
cdr3_aa: CASSPGQGVYEQYF

j_call: TRBJ1-4
d_call: TRBD1
clone_size: .
v_call: TRBV6-5
cdr3_nt: TGTGCCAGCAGAAACAGGGGAGTGAAAAAACTGTTTTTT
cdr3_aa: CASRNRGVKKLFF

j_call: TRBJ1-4
d_call: .
clone_size: .
v_call: TRBV28
cdr3_nt: TGTGCCAGCACCGCGAGGACAGTCGGGGATGAAAAACTGTTTTTT
cdr3_aa: CASTARTVGDEKLFF

j_call: TRBJ2-5
d_call: .
clone_size: .
v_call: TRBV5-1
cdr3_nt: TGCGCCAGCAGCTCCTCAGGGGCGGGTCAAGAGACCCAGTACTTC
cdr3_aa: CASSSSGAGQETQYF

j_call: TRBJ1-1
d_call: TRBD1
clone_size: .
v_call: TRBV9
cdr3_nt: TGTGCCAGCAGCGCAACAGGGGGCCCTATGAACACTGAAGCTTTCTTT
cdr3_aa: CASSATGGPMNTEAFF

j_call: TRBJ2-7
d_call: TRBD2
clone_size: .
v_call: TRBV6-5
cdr3_nt: TGTGCCAGCAGTTCCTGGACTAGCGGGAGCAACGAGCAGTACTTC
cdr3_aa: CASSSWTSGSNEQYF

j_call: TRBJ2-5
d_call: TRBD2
clone_size: .
v_call: TRBV11-3
cdr3_nt: TGTGCCAGCAGCGCCTCACCGGGACTAGCGGGGATTCAAGAGACCCAGTACTTC
cdr3_aa: CASSASPGLAGIQETQYF

j_call: TRBJ2-7
d_call: TRBD1
clone_size: .
v_call: TRBV14
cdr3_nt: TGTGCCAGCAGCCTGACCGGGACAGGGGGCGAGCAGTACTTC
cdr3_aa: CASSLTGTGGEQYF

j_call: TRBJ2-7
d_call: TRBD1
clone_size: .
v_call: TRBV10-2
cdr3_nt: TGCGCCAGCAGAACCGGGACAGGGGTTTACGAGCAGTACTTC
cdr3_aa: CASRTGTGVYEQYF

j_call: TRBJ2-7
d_call: .
clone_size: .
v_call: TRBV14
cdr3_nt: TGTGCCAGCAGCACTTTGGACAGAGAGCAGTACTTC
cdr3_aa: CASSTLDREQYF

j_call: TRBJ1-5
d_call: .
clone_size: few
v_call: TRBV19
cdr3_nt: TGTGCCAGTAGTATAGATCGGGGGGGTCGGGGCAATCAGCCCCAGCATTTT
cdr3_aa: CASSIDRGGRGNQPQHF

j_call: TRBJ1-1
d_call: TRBD1
clone_size: .
v_call: TRBV18
cdr3_nt: TGTGCCAGCTCACAGGGGACAGGGGGTGAAGCTTTCTTT
cdr3_aa: CASSQGTGGEAFF

j_call: TRBJ1-1
d_call: .
clone_size: .
v_call: TRBV11-1
cdr3_nt: TGTGCCAGCAGCCTACAGGAGAACACTGAAGCTTTCTTT
cdr3_aa: CASSLQENTEAFF

j_call: TRBJ2-2
d_call: TRBD2
clone_size: .
v_call: TRBV15
cdr3_nt: TGTGCCACCGCGGGGGAGGGTCTAGCGGGAGCTGGCACCGGGGAGCTGTTTTTT
cdr3_aa: CATAGEGLAGAGTGELFF

j_call: TRBJ2-5
d_call: .
clone_size: once
v_call: TRBV29-1
cdr3_nt: TGCAGCGTTGCTAGAAGTGAAGAGACCCAGTACTTC
cdr3_aa: CSVARSEETQYF

j_call: TRBJ2-1
d_call: .
clone_size: .
v_call: TRBV24-1
cdr3_nt: TGTGCCACCAGTGATGGACAGAGAAGAACCGGGAGGTCCGGGGGCAATGAGCAGTTCTTC
cdr3_aa: CATSDGQRRTGRSGGNEQFF

j_call: TRBJ2-7
d_call: TRBD1
clone_size: .
v_call: TRBV5-1
cdr3_nt: TGCGCCAGCAGCTCCCGGGACAGGCCTTTTGGATCATACTCCTACGAGCAGTACTTC
cdr3_aa: CASSSRDRPFGSYSYEQYF

j_call: TRBJ1-2
d_call: .
clone_size: .
v_call: TRBV5-5
cdr3_nt: TGTGCCAGCAGCTTGGACAGGGTGGTTGGCTACACCTTC
cdr3_aa: CASSLDRVVGYTF

j_call: TRBJ1-5
d_call: .
clone_size: once
v_call: TRBV24-1
cdr3_nt: TGTGCCACCACAGTAAGACACTCAGGGGATCAGCCCCAGCATTTT
cdr3_aa: CATTVRHSGDQPQHF

j_call: TRBJ1-4
d_call: .
clone_size: few
v_call: TRBV5-6
cdr3_nt: TGTGCCAGCAGCTCGACAGGTCGGGATGAAAAACTGTTTTTT
cdr3_aa: CASSSTGRDEKLFF

j_call: TRBJ1-1
d_call: TRBD1
clone_size: few
v_call: TRBV6-2/TRBV6-3
cdr3_nt: TGTGCCAGCAGTTACCCGACGGGACAGGGATTGAACACTGAAGCTTTCTTT
cdr3_aa: CASSYPTGQGLNTEAFF

j_call: TRBJ2-7
d_call: TRBD2
clone_size: .
v_call: TRBV2
cdr3_nt: TGTGCCAGCAGTGTAGGGCGGGGCGGGGGTGAGCAGTACTTC
cdr3_aa: CASSVGRGGGEQYF

j_call: TRBJ1-1
d_call: .
clone_size: .
v_call: TRBV19
cdr3_nt: TGTGCCAGTAGTATGATTGGCAGGGGAAGTCGAGCTTTCTTT
cdr3_aa: CASSMIGRGSRAFF

j_call: TRBJ1-1
d_call: TRBD1
clone_size: .
v_call: TRBV6-2/TRBV6-3
cdr3_nt: TGTGCCAGCAGTTACTCCACCGGGACAGTGAACACTGAAGCTTTCTTT
cdr3_aa: CASSYSTGTVNTEAFF

j_call: TRBJ2-2
d_call: TRBD2
clone_size: once
v_call: TRBV7-3
cdr3_nt: TGTGCCAGCAGCCTTAGCGGGAGATCTGCGAACACCGGGGAGCTGTTTTTT
cdr3_aa: CASSLSGRSANTGELFF

j_call: TRBJ1-1
d_call: .
clone_size: .
v_call: TRBV21-1
cdr3_nt: TGTGCCAGCAGCAAAGTAGGGTCCAGGGGGCCGGACACTGAAGCTTTCTTT
cdr3_aa: CASSKVGSRGPDTEAFF

j_call: TRBJ1-1
d_call: .
clone_size: once
v_call: TRBV11-2
cdr3_nt: TGTGCCAGCAGCTTAGAAGGGGCTGCCGTCTTCTTT
cdr3_aa: CASSLEGAAVFF

j_call: TRBJ1-1
d_call: .
clone_size: .
v_call: TRBV20-1
cdr3_nt: TGCAGTGCCGGATCGGGGACTGAAGCTTTCTTT
cdr3_aa: CSAGSGTEAFF

j_call: TRBJ2-5
d_call: TRBD1
clone_size: .
v_call: TRBV3-1/TRBV3-2
cdr3_nt: TGTGCCAGCAGCCAAACCGGGACAGGACTCCCTTGGGAGACCCAGTACTTC
cdr3_aa: CASSQTGTGLPWETQYF

j_call: TRBJ2-1
d_call: TRBD2
clone_size: .
v_call: TRBV3-1/TRBV3-2
cdr3_nt: TGTGCCAGCAGCCAACGGGGGGGGAGCTCCTACAATGAGCAGTTCTTC
cdr3_aa: CASSQRGGSSYNEQFF

j_call: TRBJ1-1
d_call: .
clone_size: .
v_call: TRBV28
cdr3_nt: TGTGCCAGCAGGACGCAGGCGTTTAACACTGAAGCTTTCTTT
cdr3_aa: CASRTQAFNTEAFF

j_call: TRBJ2-7
d_call: .
clone_size: .
v_call: TRBV5-8
cdr3_nt: TGTGCCAGCAGCTTGCTGCGGTCCATGCAGGGTGAGCAGTACTTC
cdr3_aa: CASSLLRSMQGEQYF

j_call: TRBJ1-2
d_call: TRBD1
clone_size: .
v_call: TRBV19
cdr3_nt: TGTGCCAGTAGTATCTGGGAGACAGGGCGCTATGGCTACACCTTC
cdr3_aa: CASSIWETGRYGYTF

j_call: TRBJ1-2
d_call: .
clone_size: .
v_call: TRBV9
cdr3_nt: TGTGCCAGCAGCGTAGGGGGAGGGGGATTAACCCCCTATGGCTACACCTTC
cdr3_aa: CASSVGGGGLTPYGYTF

j_call: TRBJ2-1
d_call: TRBD2
clone_size: .
v_call: TRBV5-1
cdr3_nt: TGCGCCAGCAGCCGGACTAGCGGGAGCGATGAGCAGTTCTTC
cdr3_aa: CASSRTSGSDEQFF

j_call: TRBJ1-2
d_call: TRBD1
clone_size: .
v_call: TRBV18
cdr3_nt: TGTGCCAGCTCACGGGGACAGCTGAACTATGGCTACACCTTC
cdr3_aa: CASSRGQLNYGYTF

j_call: TRBJ1-6
d_call: .
clone_size: .
v_call: TRBV6-5
cdr3_nt: TGTGCCAGCACCATCGGGAATTCACCCCTCCACTTT
cdr3_aa: CASTIGNSPLHF

j_call: TRBJ2-7
d_call: TRBD2
clone_size: .
v_call: TRBV5-1
cdr3_nt: TGCGCCAGCAGGGGAGCGGGAGGGCCGTACGAGCAGTACTTC
cdr3_aa: CASRGAGGPYEQYF

j_call: TRBJ2-7
d_call: .
clone_size: .
v_call: TRBV1
cdr3_nt: TGCACCAGCAGCCAAGATTGGGCGGGAGAGGGTGACGAGCAGTACTTC
cdr3_aa: CTSSQDWAGEGDEQYF

j_call: TRBJ1-2
d_call: TRBD1
clone_size: .
v_call: TRBV19
cdr3_nt: TGTGCCAGTAGTCCTCAGGGGGCACGGGGCTACACCTTC
cdr3_aa: CASSPQGARGYTF

j_call: TRBJ2-7
d_call: TRBD1
clone_size: .
v_call: TRBV2
cdr3_nt: TGTGCCAGCAAACGTACAGGGGGAAGCTACGAGCAGTACTTC
cdr3_aa: CASKRTGGSYEQYF

j_call: TRBJ2-2
d_call: TRBD1
clone_size: .
v_call: TRBV19
cdr3_nt: TGTGCCAGTAGTAGGACAGGGGGCCCGAGAACCGGGGAGCTGTTTTTT
cdr3_aa: CASSRTGGPRTGELFF